This entry is about one TCR beta chain. The target antigen is unknown. CDR1 and CDR2 (germline): SGHNT, YYREEE (reference sequence). There are 13 residues in the CDR3. This sample was included in a study of post-analysis software for immune sequencing data. For the study at large: Courses of disease covered relapsing-remitting, secondary progressive and progressive-relapsing multiple sclerosis. Whole-study results and caveats: Comparison with controls showed significantly lower normalized Chao1 diversity in multiple sclerosis patients. Roughly 5 TRBV segments occurring more often in patients than controls included TRBV5-6, TRBV5-1 and TRBV20-1.

Unique molecular identifiers tagged the TCR beta cDNA libraries. TCRdb reprocessed the PCR reads with MiXCR, giving one entry per CDR3 protein. The sample has 500,000 to 600,000 distinct CDR3 sequences; roughly two fifths are singletons. V and J are TRBV5-4 and TRBJ2-5, with D possibly being TRBD2 (5 bases). The assigned J gene may be wrong: the sequence end matches TRBJ2-7 better. The source is a girl aged 10 to 17 with multiple sclerosis. The specimen was blood. Here the CDR3 DNA reads TGTGCCATCGAGCTTTGGGAAGAGGGCGAGCAGTACTTC. Translated, it gives CAIELWEEGEQYF.